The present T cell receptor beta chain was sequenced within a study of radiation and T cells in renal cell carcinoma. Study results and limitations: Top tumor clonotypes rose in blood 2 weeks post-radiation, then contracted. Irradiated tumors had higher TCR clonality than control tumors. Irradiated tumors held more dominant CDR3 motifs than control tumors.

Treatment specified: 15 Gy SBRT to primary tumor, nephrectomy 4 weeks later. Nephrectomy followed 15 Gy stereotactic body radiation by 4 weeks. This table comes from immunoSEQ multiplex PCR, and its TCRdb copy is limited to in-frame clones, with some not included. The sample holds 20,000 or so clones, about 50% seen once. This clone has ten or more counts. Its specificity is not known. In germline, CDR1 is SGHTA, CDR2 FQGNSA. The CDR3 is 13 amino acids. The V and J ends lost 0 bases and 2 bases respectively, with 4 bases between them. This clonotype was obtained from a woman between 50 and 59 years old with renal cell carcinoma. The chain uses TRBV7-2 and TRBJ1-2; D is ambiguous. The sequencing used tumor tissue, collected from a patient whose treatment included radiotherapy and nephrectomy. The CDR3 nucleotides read TGTGCCAGCAGCTTAGCACAGAACTATGGCTACACCTTC. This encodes CASSLAQNYGYTF.